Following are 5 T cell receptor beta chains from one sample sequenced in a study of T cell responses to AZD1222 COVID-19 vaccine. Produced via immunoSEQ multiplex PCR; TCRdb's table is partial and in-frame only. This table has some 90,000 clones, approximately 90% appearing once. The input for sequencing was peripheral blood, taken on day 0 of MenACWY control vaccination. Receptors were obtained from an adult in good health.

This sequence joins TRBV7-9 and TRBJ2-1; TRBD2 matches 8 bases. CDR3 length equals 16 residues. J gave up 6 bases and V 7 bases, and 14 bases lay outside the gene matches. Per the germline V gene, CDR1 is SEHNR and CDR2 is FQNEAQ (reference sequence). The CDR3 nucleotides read TGTGCCAGCACGATCCCGGGGGGGACGGAACTCAATGAGCAGTTCTTC. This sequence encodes CASTIPGGTELNEQFF.

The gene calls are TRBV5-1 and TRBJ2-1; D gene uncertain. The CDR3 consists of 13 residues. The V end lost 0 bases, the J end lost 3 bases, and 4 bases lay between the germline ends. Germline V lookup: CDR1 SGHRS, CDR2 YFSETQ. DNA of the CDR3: TGCGCCAGCAGCTTGGGGGTCTACAATGAGCAGTTCTTC. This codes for CASSLGVYNEQFF.

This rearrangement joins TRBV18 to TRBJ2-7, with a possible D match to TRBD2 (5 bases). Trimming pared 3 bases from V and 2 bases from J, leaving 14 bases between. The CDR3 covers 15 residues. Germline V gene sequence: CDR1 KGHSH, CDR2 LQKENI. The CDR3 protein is CASSPTRRGTYEQYF. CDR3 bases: TGTGCCAGCTCACCTACCCGACGGGGAACCTACGAGCAGTACTTC. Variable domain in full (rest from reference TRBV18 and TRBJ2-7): NAGVMQNPRHLVRRRGQEARLRCSPMKGHSHVYWYRQLPEEGLKFMVYLQKENIIDESGMPKERFSAEFPKEGPSILRIQQVVRGDSAAYFCASSPTRRGTYEQYFGPGTRLTVT.

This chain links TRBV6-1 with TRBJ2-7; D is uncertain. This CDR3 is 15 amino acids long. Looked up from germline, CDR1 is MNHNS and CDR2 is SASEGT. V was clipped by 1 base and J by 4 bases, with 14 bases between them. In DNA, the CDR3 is TGTGCCAGCAGTGAAGGGCGCAGTAGTTCTTACGAGCAGTACTTC. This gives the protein CASSEGRSSSYEQYF.

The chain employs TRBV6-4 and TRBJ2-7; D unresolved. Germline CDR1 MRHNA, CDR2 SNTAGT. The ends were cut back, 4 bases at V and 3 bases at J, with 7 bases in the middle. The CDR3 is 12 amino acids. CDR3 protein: CASSGDNYEQYF. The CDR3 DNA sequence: TGTGCCAGCAGTGGAGACAACTACGAGCAGTACTTC.